The 2 T cell receptor beta chains given below trace back to one sample, sequenced in a study of human T cells and chemical hapten exposure. MiXCR, applied by TCRdb to the RACE reads, yields one record per CDR3 protein. The top ten clones hold approximately 2.5% of a sample with 95,000 to 150,000 distinct CDR3 sequences, over 9% of them seen once. Specified time point: patch test 3, about 24 weeks after DPC sensitization. This sample's treatment: therapeutic diphenylcyclopropenone sensitization with weekly scalp DPC. Sequenced here: whole blood, sampled in connection with sensitization to the hapten diphenylcyclopropenone (DPC). These receptors all stem from a woman aged 45 to 65 with alopecia areata. Some clones in this sample may be carry-over from other donors' samples.

This clonotype has only a few counts. The J gene is TRBJ1-6, the V gene TRBV7-2; D is unresolved. V shed 4 bases and J shed 2 bases, with 6 bases lying between them. This CDR3 comprises 14 residues. Per the germline V gene, CDR1 is SGHTA and CDR2 is FQGNSA. The CDR3 reads CASSWNAYNSPLHF. In nucleotides, the CDR3 is TGTGCCAGCAGCTGGAACGCCTATAATTCACCCCTCCACTTT.

The V and J genes are TRBV10-3 and TRBJ1-1; a possible D gene is TRBD1 (5 bases). Trimming shortened V by 10 bases and J by 1 base, and 16 bases separated the two germline ends. The germline CDR1 and CDR2 sequences are ENHRY and SYGVKD. The CDR3 has 14 amino acids. The CDR3: CASSSGLRNTEAFF. Here the CDR3 DNA reads TGTGCCAGTTCCTCGGGACTCAGGAACACTGAAGCTTTCTTT.